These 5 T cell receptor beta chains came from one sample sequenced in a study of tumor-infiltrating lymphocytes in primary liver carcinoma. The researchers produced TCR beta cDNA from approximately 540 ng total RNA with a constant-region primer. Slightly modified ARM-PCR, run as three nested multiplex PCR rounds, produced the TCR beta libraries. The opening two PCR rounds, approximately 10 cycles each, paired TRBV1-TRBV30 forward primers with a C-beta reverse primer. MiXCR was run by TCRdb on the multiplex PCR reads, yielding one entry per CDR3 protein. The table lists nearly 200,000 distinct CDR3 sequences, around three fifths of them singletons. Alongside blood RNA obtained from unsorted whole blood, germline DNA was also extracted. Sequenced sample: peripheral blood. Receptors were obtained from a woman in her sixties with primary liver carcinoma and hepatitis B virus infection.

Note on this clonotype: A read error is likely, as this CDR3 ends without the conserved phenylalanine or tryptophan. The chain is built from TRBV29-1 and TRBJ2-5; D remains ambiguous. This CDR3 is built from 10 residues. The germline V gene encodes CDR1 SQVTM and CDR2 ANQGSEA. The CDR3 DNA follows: TGCGGCGTCCAGACGGAGACCCAGTACTTG. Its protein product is CGVQTETQYL.

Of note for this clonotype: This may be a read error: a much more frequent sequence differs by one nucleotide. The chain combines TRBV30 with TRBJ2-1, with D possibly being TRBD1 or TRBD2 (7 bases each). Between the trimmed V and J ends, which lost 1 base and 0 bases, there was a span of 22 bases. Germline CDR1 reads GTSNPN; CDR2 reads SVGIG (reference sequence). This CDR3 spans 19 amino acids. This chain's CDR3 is CAWSASPGGGSSSYNEQFF. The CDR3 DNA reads TGTGCCTGGAGTGCATCACCAGGGGGAGGGTCTAGCTCCTACAATGAGCAGTTCTTC.

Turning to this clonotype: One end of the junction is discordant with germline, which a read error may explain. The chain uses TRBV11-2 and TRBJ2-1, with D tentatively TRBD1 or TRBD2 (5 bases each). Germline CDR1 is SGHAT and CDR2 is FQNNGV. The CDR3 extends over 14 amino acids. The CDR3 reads CASSGGEGYNGQFF. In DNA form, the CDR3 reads TGTGCCAGCAGCGGGGGAGAGGGATACAATGGGCAGTTCTTC.

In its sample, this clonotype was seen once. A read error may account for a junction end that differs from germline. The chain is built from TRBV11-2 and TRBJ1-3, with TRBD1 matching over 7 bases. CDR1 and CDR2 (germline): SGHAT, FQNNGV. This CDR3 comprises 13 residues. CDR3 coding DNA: TGTGCCAGCAGCCGGACAGGTGGAAACACCACATATTTT. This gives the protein CASSRTGGNTTYF.

The CDR3 DNA reads as TGTGCCAGCAGTGCCCCTCGGGCTAGCGGGAGGGAGGGGTACATTCAGTACTTC. Amino acid sequence: CASSAPRASGREGYIQYF. The chain couples TRBV28 to TRBJ2-4; 12 bases agree with TRBD2. The J segment lost 8 bases and the V segment lost 5 bases, leaving 16 bases of the junction unmatched. The CDR3 is 18 residues long. Germline V gives CDR1 MDHEN, CDR2 SYDVKM.